Presented here are 17 T cell receptor beta chains from one specimen sequenced in a study of cytotoxic CD8 clonotypes in ibrutinib-treated CLL. Repertoires were generated with immunoSEQ multiplex PCR, while TCRdb's copy carries only in-frame clones and drops some. Of tens of thousands of clones in the sample, 45% to 50% are singletons; the top ten hold approximately 17%. Source: PBMCs, taken before ibrutinib treatment. The receptors shown here come from a human donor with chronic lymphocytic leukemia.

The genes are TRBV18 and TRBJ2-1; D perhaps matches TRBD2 (5 bases). V lost 0 bases and J 2 bases, leaving 8 bases between the germline ends. The CDR3 totals 15 residues. In germline, CDR1 is KGHSH, CDR2 LQKENI. In DNA form, the CDR3 reads TGTGCCAGCTCACCACCAGCGGTTGCCTACAATGAGCAGTTCTTC. It is translated as CASSPPAVAYNEQFF.

This chain joins TRBV19 and TRBJ2-1; possibly TRBD1 or TRBD2 for D (6 bases each). CDR1 is LNHDA, CDR2 SQIVND, per germline (reference sequence). The CDR3 is 13 residues long. Trimming removed 10 bases at V and 9 bases at J, with 19 bases between. The CDR3 loop is CATGGTGRREQFF. The CDR3 nucleotides read TGTGCCACCGGGGGAACAGGGCGGCGTGAGCAGTTCTTC.

The rearrangement uses TRBV6-4 and TRBJ2-1, with D maybe TRBD1 (5 bases). The ends were cut back, 5 bases at V and 2 bases at J, with 13 bases in the middle. Germline assignment: CDR1 MRHNA and CDR2 SNTAGT. The CDR3 runs 15 residues. The CDR3: CASSYAGFTYNEQFF. CDR3 nucleotides: TGTGCCAGCAGTTACGCAGGGTTCACCTACAATGAGCAGTTCTTC.

This clone was seen a single time. The DNA of the CDR3 is TGTGCCAGCAGACCGAGGGACAGCTATGGCTACACCTTC. This sequence encodes CASRPRDSYGYTF. The chain is built from TRBV7-9 and TRBJ1-2; TRBD1 aligns across 7 bases. The CDR3 contains 13 residues. Germline values: CDR1 SEHNR, CDR2 FQNEAQ (reference sequence). Unmatched junction bases numbered 5, after V lost 6 bases and J lost 4 bases.

V is TRBV15 and J is TRBJ2-7, with TRBD1 as a possible D gene (7 bases). CDR1 LNHNV and CDR2 YYDKDF come from the germline V gene (reference sequence). The CDR3 spans 15 residues. Trimming shortened V by 0 bases and J by 7 bases, and 16 bases separated the two germline ends. This CDR3 is CATSRDMTGTGEQYF. Here the CDR3 DNA reads TGTGCCACCAGCAGAGATATGACAGGGACTGGTGAGCAGTACTTC.

The chain links TRBV6-5 to TRBJ2-7, with TRBD2 matching 8 bases. The CDR3 consists of 13 residues. V trimming: 7 bases; J trimming: 2 bases; junction bases outside the gene matches: 4. Germline V gives CDR1 MNHEY, CDR2 SVGAGI. In DNA, the CDR3 is TGTGCCAGCACGGGACTAGGGCCCTACGAGCAGTACTTC. This gives the protein CASTGLGPYEQYF.

The chain has TRBV5-1 and TRBJ2-3; D remains unclear. This CDR3 has 14 amino acids. The V gene lost 3 bases and the J gene lost 2 bases, with 10 bases spanning the gap. Germline V lookup: CDR1 SGHRS, CDR2 YFSETQ. CDR3 DNA sequence: TGCGCCAGCAGCTCGAAAGGTTCCACAGATACGCAGTATTTT. Translation: CASSSKGSTDTQYF.

This clone was seen more than once but under ten times. The chain couples TRBV5-5 to TRBJ1-4; no clear D gene. CDR1 SGHKS and CDR2 YYEKEE come from the germline V gene (reference sequence). The CDR3 length is 14 residues. Deletions cut 1 base from V and 4 bases from J, with 8 bases between. The CDR3: CASSLTADNEKLFF. The CDR3 nucleotides read TGTGCCAGCAGCTTGACGGCAGATAATGAAAAACTGTTTTTT.

In its sample, this clone was seen a few times. The chain has TRBV29-1 and TRBJ1-6; D might be TRBD1 (5 bases). This CDR3 region has 12 residues. Germline V lookup: CDR1 SQVTM, CDR2 ANQGSEA. The CDR3 region is CSVLEGNSPLHF. In DNA form, the CDR3 reads TGCAGTGTTTTGGAGGGGAATTCACCCCTCCACTTT. Full variable domain (missing parts from reference TRBV29-1 and TRBJ1-6): SAVISQKPSRDICQRGTSLTIQCQVDSQVTMMFWYRQQPGQSLTLIATANQGSEATYESGFVIDKFPISRPNLTFSTLTVSNMSPEDSSIYLCSVLEGNSPLHFGNGTRLTVT.

There are a few counts of this clone. This sequence joins TRBV5-6 and TRBJ1-1; D call uncertain. CDR1 is SGHDT, CDR2 YYEEEE, per germline. Trimming shortened V by 2 bases and J by 7 bases, and 9 bases separated the two germline ends. The CDR3 sequence is 12 residues long. CDR3 bases: TGTGCCAGCAGCTTAGGAACAGATGAAGCTTTCTTT. As protein: CASSLGTDEAFF.

This clone showed up just a few times. The chain joins TRBV5-1 to TRBJ2-6; no clear D. Germline-derived CDR1 and CDR2 are SGHRS and YFSETQ. V gave up 4 bases and J gave up 0 bases, with 5 bases separating them. The CDR3 totals 14 residues. The CDR3 nucleotides are TGCGCCAGCAGCGACGGCTCTGGGGCCAACGTCCTGACTTTC. Encoded protein: CASSDGSGANVLTF. The whole variable domain, remainder taken from reference TRBV5-1 and TRBJ2-6, is KAGVTQTPRYLIKTRGQQVTLSCSPISGHRSVSWYQQTPGQGLQFLFEYFSETQRNKGNFPGRFSGRQFSNSRSEMNVSTLELGDSALYLCASSDGSGANVLTFGAGSRLTVL.

The chain joins TRBV7-9 to TRBJ2-7; D unresolved. This CDR3 region has 12 residues. The germline CDR1 and CDR2 sequences are SEHNR and FQNEAQ (reference sequence). The V and J ends lost 4 bases and 6 bases respectively, with 10 bases between them. DNA of the CDR3: TGTGCCAGCAGCTCGGGTGGTCGCGAGCAGTACTTC. Translating it yields CASSSGGREQYF.

V usage is TRBV29-1 and J usage is TRBJ2-7, with D uncertain. V dropped 3 bases and J dropped 2 bases, with 17 bases sitting between them. This CDR3 has 15 residues. Germline CDR1 is SQVTM and CDR2 is ANQGSEA. The CDR3 nucleotides are TGCAGCGTTGAGGTCTTAGGCCAGGTAACCTACGAGCAGTACTTC. Residues: CSVEVLGQVTYEQYF.

The chain has TRBV5-1 and TRBJ1-2; 7 nucleotides match TRBD1. Germline loops: CDR1 SGHRS, CDR2 YFSETQ. CDR3 length: 13 residues. With V trimmed by 4 bases and J by 6 bases, 6 bases remained unmatched. The CDR3 nucleotides are TGCGCCAGCAGCGAGATGACAGGGAATGGCTACACCTTC. The encoded protein is CASSEMTGNGYTF.

This sequence joins TRBV4-1 and TRBJ1-3; D might be TRBD1 (5 bases). The germline V gene encodes CDR1 MGHRA and CDR2 YSYEKL. This CDR3 is 18 amino acids long. Trimming stripped 0 bases from V and 4 bases from J, with 19 bases between. The CDR3 loop reads CASSQDLEDKSLGNTIYF. DNA of the CDR3: TGCGCCAGCAGCCAAGATCTAGAGGACAAGTCTTTGGGAAACACCATATATTTT.

The V and J genes are TRBV6-1 and TRBJ1-2; D perhaps matches TRBD1 (6 bases). The V gene lost 1 base and the J gene lost 3 bases, with 9 bases spanning the gap. The germline CDR1 and CDR2 sequences are MNHNS and SASEGT. The CDR3 runs to 14 residues. The CDR3 is CASSEVAGDYGYTF. CDR3 sequence (DNA): TGTGCCAGCAGTGAAGTTGCAGGGGACTATGGCTACACCTTC.

CDR3 in amino acids: CASSPPSSYEQYF. CDR3 nucleotide sequence: TGTGCCAGCTCACCACCATCCTCCTACGAGCAGTACTTC. The chain joins TRBV18 to TRBJ2-7; unclear D gene. CDR3 length: 13 residues. CDR1 is KGHSH and CDR2 is LQKENI in the germline V gene. Trimming took off 0 bases at V and 0 bases at J, with 3 bases between the two ends.